The 4 T cell receptor beta chains below come from one sample, sequenced in a study of blood T cell repertoires in COVID-19. Clones were read by immunoSEQ multiplex PCR, and TCRdb kept only the in-frame ones, dropping some. The sample records about 160,000 clones, roughly 80% being singletons. Sample: peripheral blood. These receptors were collected from a man in his 60s with acute or convalescent COVID-19.

This clone was recorded a few times. One end of the junction fails to match germline, which may point to a read error. The J gene is TRBJ1-2, the V gene TRBV29-1; D possibly corresponds to TRBD1 (5 bases). CDR1 is SQVTM and CDR2 is ANQGSEA in the germline V gene. The CDR3 extends over 14 amino acids. The CDR3 is CSVEATVANYGYTF. DNA for the CDR3: TGCAGCGTCGAAGCGACAGTAGCTAACTATGGCTACACCTTC.

V usage is TRBV19 and J usage is TRBJ1-3; D is unresolved. The CDR3 has 14 residues. Germline V gene data show CDR1 as LNHDA and CDR2 as SQIVND (reference sequence). V lost 5 bases to trimming and J lost 0 bases, with 8 bases between them. CDR3 DNA: TGTGCCAGTAGTCCCGACACCTCTGGAAACACCATATATTTT. Translation gives CASSPDTSGNTIYF.

This chain links TRBV4-3 with TRBJ1-2, with 9 bases aligning to TRBD1. V lost 1 base to trimming and J lost 5 bases; unmatched junction nucleotides: 14. The CDR3 length is 18 residues. CDR1 LGHNA and CDR2 YSLEER come from the germline V gene. CDR3 sequence reads: CASSQGGGPGQGFYGYTF. CDR3 in DNA: TGCGCCAGCAGCCAAGGAGGGGGTCCGGGACAGGGTTTTTATGGCTACACCTTC.

This sequence joins TRBV7-3 and TRBJ2-1, with D tentatively TRBD2 (6 bases). The V and J ends lost 2 bases and 9 bases respectively, with 14 bases between them. Germline lookup yields CDR1 SGHTA and CDR2 FQGTGA. This CDR3 has 14 residues. For the CDR3, the DNA is TGTGCCAGCAGCTTAGGGCAGGGAGGCTCTGAGCAGTTCTTC. Translated: CASSLGQGGSEQFF.